These 31 T cell receptor beta chains originate from one sample sequenced in a study of OX40 agonist ivuxolimab in advanced cancers. Measured with immunoSEQ multiplex PCR; TCRdb has only the in-frame clones, and not every one. The repertoire holds approximately 80,000 clones, around nine tenths seen once, with roughly 0.25% in the top ten. Sequenced here: CD4+ or CD8+ T cells sorted from blood, sampled in a trial of the OX40 agonist ivuxolimab. The receptor source for this set is an adult with an advanced solid tumor such as melanoma, head and neck, liver or kidney cancer.

The genes are TRBV10-3 and TRBJ2-1; D might be TRBD2 (6 bases). V was pared by 5 bases and J by 8 bases, with 19 bases between. The CDR3 extends over 15 amino acids. The germline V gene encodes CDR1 ENHRY and CDR2 SYGVKD. In DNA form, the CDR3 reads TGTGCCATCAGTCCTAGCGAAGACTCTAGCCATGAGCAGTTCTTC. This sequence encodes CAISPSEDSSHEQFF.

The rearrangement joins TRBV6-1 to TRBJ1-2, with D possibly TRBD1 on 5 matching bases. V gave up 4 bases and J gave up 7 bases, with 25 bases separating them. This CDR3 is 17 amino acids long. Germline V gene data show CDR1 as MNHNS and CDR2 as SASEGT. CDR3 residues: CASSVMLVGGAEGGYTF. DNA for the CDR3: TGTGCCAGCAGTGTGATGCTGGTTGGTGGGGCGGAGGGTGGCTACACCTTC.

This clone was observed a few times. The chain is built from TRBV7-2 and TRBJ1-2; D remains unclear. The CDR3 has 15 amino acids. Per the germline V gene, CDR1 is SGHTA and CDR2 is FQGNSA. V lost 7 bases and J 8 bases, leaving 23 bases between the germline ends. CDR3 in amino acids: CASNLRSENKGGYTF. DNA for the CDR3: TGTGCCAGCAACCTACGGTCGGAAAACAAAGGGGGCTACACCTTC.

In its sample, this clone was seen once. V is TRBV27 and J is TRBJ2-7, with TRBD2 matching over 14 bases. Trimming took 6 bases from V and 2 from J; bases not matched to a gene: 6. Germline V gene data show CDR1 as MNHEY and CDR2 as SMNVEV (reference sequence). The CDR3 is 16 amino acids. In nucleotides, the CDR3 is TGTGCCAGCAGACCCGCGGGACTAGCGGGAGCCTACGAGCAGTACTTC. This gives the protein CASRPAGLAGAYEQYF.

The genes are TRBV10-1 and TRBJ2-7; a weak D match, TRBD1 (5 bases). The germline V gene has CDR1 WNHNN and CDR2 SYGVQD (reference sequence). With 0 bases removed from V and 5 bases from J, the gap between germline ends came to 8 bases. The CDR3 has 13 amino acids. The CDR3 nucleotides read TGCGCCAGCAGTGAGTCGCAGGGCCACGAGCAGTACTTC. Translating it yields CASSESQGHEQYF.

This clone was seen only once. V and J are TRBV12-5 and TRBJ2-5, with TRBD1 as a possible D gene (6 bases). Germline CDR1 reads LGHNT; CDR2 reads FRNRAP. The V end was cut by 1 base, the J end by 7 bases, with 16 bases between. The CDR3 runs to 15 residues. CDR3 sequence: CASGLGTANLGTQYF. The CDR3 nucleotides are TGTGCTAGTGGTTTGGGGACAGCCAATCTCGGGACCCAGTACTTC.

V usage is TRBV14 and J usage is TRBJ2-7; the match to TRBD1 covers 9 bases. CDR1 and CDR2 (germline): SGHDN, FVKESK. Trimming at V came to 0 bases and at J to 4 bases, leaving 7 bases not matched to a gene. The CDR3 runs to 16 residues. CDR3: CASSQDHTGGEYEQYF. The CDR3 DNA follows: TGTGCCAGCAGCCAAGATCACACAGGGGGCGAGTACGAGCAGTACTTC.

The gene calls are TRBV5-1 and TRBJ2-5; D unresolved. The CDR3 sequence is 13 residues long. Germline V gene lookup returns CDR1 SGHRS and CDR2 YFSETQ. V was shortened by 5 bases and J by 7 bases, with 15 bases between the two germline ends. The CDR3 loop reads CASRPTDGGTQYF. The CDR3 nucleotides are TGCGCCAGCAGACCAACTGATGGCGGGACCCAGTACTTC. The variable domain in full, completed from reference TRBV5-1 and TRBJ2-5, reads KAGVTQTPRYLIKTRGQQVTLSCSPISGHRSVSWYQQTPGQGLQFLFEYFSETQRNKGNFPGRFSGRQFSNSRSEMNVSTLELGDSALYLCASRPTDGGTQYFGPGTRLLVL.

This chain joins TRBV7-7 and TRBJ2-5; 8 nucleotides agree with TRBD2. This CDR3 is built from 15 residues. In germline, CDR1 is SSHAT, CDR2 FNYEAQ (reference sequence). V was pared by 5 bases and J by 4 bases, with 9 bases of the junction left unmatched. The CDR3, as DNA: TGTGCCAGCAGCCGCCGCGGGGGGCGAGGAGAGACCCAGTACTTC. As protein: CASSRRGGRGETQYF.

The rearrangement links TRBV4-3 to TRBJ2-7; D not resolved. V shed 0 bases and J shed 0 bases, with 6 bases lying between them. Per germline, CDR1 LGHNA and CDR2 YSLEER. The CDR3 is made up of 14 amino acids. Written as DNA, the CDR3 is TGCGCCAGCAGCCAAGAGGGTTTCTCCTACGAGCAGTACTTC. Translating it yields CASSQEGFSYEQYF.

The V call is TRBV10-1, the J call TRBJ2-3, with D possibly matching TRBD1 (5 bases). The V gene's germline CDR1 is WNHNN and CDR2 SYGVQD (reference sequence). The CDR3 consists of 13 residues. V was clipped by 4 bases and J by 9 bases, with 14 bases between them. The CDR3 DNA is TGCGCCAGCAGTGTAGGGGTCCATAAAACGCAGTATTTT. This encodes CASSVGVHKTQYF.

The V and J genes are TRBV19 and TRBJ2-3; D may be TRBD2 (6 bases). Per the germline V gene, CDR1 is LNHDA and CDR2 is SQIVND (reference sequence). The CDR3 consists of 16 residues. Trimming left V 3 bases short and J 2 bases short, with 15 bases between. CDR3 sequence reads: CASSIRGDGITDTQYF. CDR3 coding DNA: TGTGCCAGTAGTATTCGCGGGGACGGGATCACAGATACGCAGTATTTT.

The chain uses TRBV11-2 and TRBJ2-5, with D uncertain. This CDR3 comprises 13 residues. CDR1 and CDR2 from the germline V gene are SGHAT and FQNNGV. Trimming took 5 bases from V and 0 from J, leaving 7 bases between them. Here the CDR3 DNA reads TGTGCCAGCAGCCCCCGGTACCAAGAGACCCAGTACTTC. It codes for CASSPRYQETQYF. Full variable domain (missing parts from reference TRBV11-2 and TRBJ2-5): EAGVAQSPRYKIIEKRQSVAFWCNPISGHATLYWYQQILGQGPKLLIQFQNNGVVDDSQLPKDRFSAERLKGVDSTLKIQPAKLEDSAVYLCASSPRYQETQYFGPGTRLLVL.

This chain uses TRBV7-2 with TRBJ2-1; the D is unclear. Germline loops: CDR1 SGHTA, CDR2 FQGNSA. CDR3 length equals 12 residues. The V end was cut by 1 base, the J end by 8 bases, with 6 bases between. The CDR3 DNA reads TGTGCCAGCAGCTTAGGGACGCATGAGCAGTTCTTC. The encoded protein is CASSLGTHEQFF. The full variable domain, with the rest looked up from reference TRBV7-2 and TRBJ2-1, is GAGVSQSPSNKVTEKGKDVELRCDPISGHTALYWYRQSLGQGLEFLIYFQGNSAPDKSGLPSDRFSAERTGGSVSTLTIQRTQQEDSAVYLCASSLGTHEQFFGPGTRLTVL.

This chain connects TRBV6-5 to TRBJ1-1; D ambiguous. Germline values: CDR1 MNHEY, CDR2 SVGAGI. The CDR3 has 16 amino acids. V lost 4 bases to trimming and J lost 0 bases, with 15 bases between them. CDR3 sequence: CASSSTATYVNTEAFF. CDR3 nucleotides: TGTGCCAGCAGTTCTACGGCGACTTACGTGAACACTGAAGCTTTCTTT.

This sequence joins TRBV5-1 and TRBJ1-6; 7 positions match TRBD1. From germline, CDR1 is SGHRS and CDR2 YFSETQ. Unmatched junction bases numbered 3, after V lost 7 bases and J lost 5 bases. CDR3 size: 13 residues. The CDR3 spells CASRGTDNSPLHF. CDR3 DNA: TGCGCCAGCCGTGGGACAGATAATTCACCCCTCCACTTT.

This clone was found once. The gene calls are TRBV18 and TRBJ2-7, with 15 bases that match TRBD2. The V gene end was trimmed by 3 bases and the J gene end by 3 bases; junction bases not matched to a gene: 6. CDR3 length: 17 residues. Germline V CDR1 and CDR2: KGHSH, LQKENI. This chain's CDR3 is CASSPQGLAGGNYEQYF. The CDR3 coding sequence is TGTGCCAGCTCACCCCAGGGACTAGCGGGAGGCAACTACGAGCAGTACTTC.

This clone was recorded only once. The rearrangement uses TRBV5-1 and TRBJ1-6; the D is unclear. Germline V CDR1 and CDR2: SGHRS, YFSETQ. With 0 bases removed from V and 5 bases from J, the gap between germline ends came to 6 bases. This CDR3 has 14 residues. Written as DNA, the CDR3 is TGCGCCAGCAGCTTGGGTCTGGATAATTCACCCCTCCACTTT. Protein product: CASSLGLDNSPLHF.

This chain connects TRBV11-2 to TRBJ2-7; D is unclear. CDR1 SGHAT and CDR2 FQNNGV come from the germline V gene. CDR3 length equals 16 residues. Trimming shortened V by 5 bases and J by 0 bases, and 17 bases separated the two germline ends. The CDR3 spells CASSPIRRRSSYEQYF. In DNA, the CDR3 is TGTGCCAGCAGCCCTATCAGGCGAAGGAGCTCCTACGAGCAGTACTTC.

This rearrangement joins TRBV6-5 to TRBJ1-2; D gene uncertain. The germline V gene has CDR1 MNHEY and CDR2 SVGAGI. V gave up 6 bases and J gave up 5 bases, with 13 bases separating them. This CDR3 is 13 amino acids long. The CDR3: CASRSQHLYGYTF. CDR3 bases: TGTGCCAGCAGGTCGCAACACCTATATGGCTACACCTTC.

Note on this clone: Compared with germline, one end of the junction differs, possibly owing to a read error. The chain is built from TRBV2 and TRBJ1-4; perhaps TRBD1 as D (5 bases). The CDR3 runs to 15 residues. CDR1 is SNHLY, CDR2 FYNNEI, per germline. The DNA of the CDR3 is TGTGCCAGCAGCGAAGGACTAGGCCCAGGGGAAAAACTGTTTTTT. It codes for CASSEGLGPGEKLFF.

The rearrangement links TRBV11-2 to TRBJ1-3; D possibly corresponds to TRBD1 (5 bases). The germline gives CDR1 SGHAT, CDR2 FQNNGV. This CDR3 has 16 amino acids. Between the trimmed V and J ends, which lost 5 bases and 0 bases, there was a span of 14 bases. CDR3 in DNA: TGTGCCAGCAGCGGGGGGGAAGTTCTCTCTGGAAACACCATATATTTT. Amino acid sequence: CASSGGEVLSGNTIYF.

This sequence joins TRBV7-9 and TRBJ2-3; TRBD1 aligns across 7 bases. The germline gives CDR1 SEHNR, CDR2 FQNEAQ (reference sequence). There are 13 residues in the CDR3. The J segment lost 4 bases and the V segment lost 4 bases, leaving 2 bases of the junction unmatched. The CDR3 is CASSYTGADTQYF. CDR3 coding DNA: TGTGCCAGCAGCTATACAGGGGCAGATACGCAGTATTTT. Using reference TRBV7-9 and TRBJ2-3 for the parts outside the CDR3, the full variable domain is DTGVSQNPRHKITKRGQNVTFRCDPISEHNRLYWYRQTLGQGPEFLTYFQNEAQLEKSRLLSDRFSAERPKGSFSTLEIQRTEQGDSAMYLCASSYTGADTQYFGPGTRLTVL.

The chain recombines TRBV11-3 with TRBJ2-6; 7 bases are shared with TRBD2. The J segment lost 2 bases and the V segment lost 4 bases, leaving 11 bases of the junction unmatched. Germline loops: CDR1 SGHNT, CDR2 YENEEA. The CDR3 is 18 residues long. CDR3 sequence (DNA): TGTGCCAGCAGCTCCCCGGGGAGGGAGGTACCTGGGGCCAACGTCCTGACTTTC. The encoded protein is CASSSPGREVPGANVLTF.

The rearrangement uses TRBV7-6 and TRBJ2-7, with D unresolved. Germline V CDR1 and CDR2: SGHVS, FNYEAQ. The CDR3 sequence is 13 residues long. V was shortened by 8 bases and J by 2 bases, with 13 bases between the two germline ends. CDR3: CASVGFGAYEQYF. The CDR3 coding sequence is TGTGCCAGCGTGGGATTCGGTGCCTACGAGCAGTACTTC.

The V and J genes are TRBV27 and TRBJ2-7; 10 bases line up with TRBD2. CDR1 MNHEY and CDR2 SMNVEV come from the germline V gene (reference sequence). This CDR3 has 15 residues. The V and J ends lost 5 bases and 0 bases, in that order; junction bases with no gene match: 4. DNA for the CDR3: TGTGCCAGCAGTGGACTAGCGGATAGCTCCTACGAGCAGTACTTC. Translation: CASSGLADSSYEQYF.

V is TRBV7-2 and J is TRBJ1-6; D ambiguous. V lost 5 bases, J lost 11 bases, and 13 bases lay in between. The CDR3 is 13 residues long. Germline V gene data show CDR1 as SGHTA and CDR2 as FQGNSA. CDR3 amino acids: CASSLVGRTPLHF. Here the CDR3 DNA reads TGTGCCAGCAGCCTAGTGGGCCGTACACCCCTCCACTTT. Drawing the rest from reference TRBV7-2 and TRBJ1-6, the complete variable domain is GAGVSQSPSNKVTEKGKDVELRCDPISGHTALYWYRQSLGQGLEFLIYFQGNSAPDKSGLPSDRFSAERTGGSVSTLTIQRTQQEDSAVYLCASSLVGRTPLHFGNGTRLTVT.

This chain uses TRBV7-9 with TRBJ2-1; D remains ambiguous. This CDR3 has 14 residues. With 5 bases removed from V and 4 bases from J, the gap between germline ends came to 12 bases. Germline lookup yields CDR1 SEHNR and CDR2 FQNEAQ (reference sequence). For the CDR3, the DNA is TGTGCCAGCAGCCAGTGGCTGGGTTACAATGAGCAGTTCTTC. Translating it yields CASSQWLGYNEQFF.

This chain links TRBV5-1 with TRBJ2-2; D may be TRBD1 or TRBD2 (5 bases each). The V end was cut by 0 bases, the J end by 5 bases, with 20 bases between. This CDR3 comprises 18 residues. Germline CDR1 is SGHRS and CDR2 is YFSETQ. CDR3 loop: CASSLEGDPGRATGELFF. The CDR3 bases are TGCGCCAGCAGCTTGGAAGGCGATCCGGGGCGGGCTACCGGGGAGCTGTTTTTT. Full variable domain (outside the CDR3, taken from reference TRBV5-1 and TRBJ2-2): KAGVTQTPRYLIKTRGQQVTLSCSPISGHRSVSWYQQTPGQGLQFLFEYFSETQRNKGNFPGRFSGRQFSNSRSEMNVSTLELGDSALYLCASSLEGDPGRATGELFFGEGSRLTVL.

The genes are TRBV5-5 and TRBJ2-5; no firm D call. This CDR3 contains 11 residues. Germline V gene sequence: CDR1 SGHKS, CDR2 YYEKEE (reference sequence). Trimming removed 5 bases from V and 1 base from J, with 3 bases in between. Written as DNA, the CDR3 is TGTGCCAGCAGTTCCCAAGAGACCCAGTACTTC. Translated: CASSSQETQYF.

The chain has TRBV27 and TRBJ2-5; D unresolved. V lost 3 bases and J lost 4, with 9 bases in between. The CDR3 spans 13 residues. Germline CDR1 and CDR2: MNHEY and SMNVEV (reference sequence). CDR3 amino acids: CASSLRSTETQYF. The CDR3 DNA follows: TGTGCCAGCAGTTTGCGTAGTACAGAGACCCAGTACTTC.